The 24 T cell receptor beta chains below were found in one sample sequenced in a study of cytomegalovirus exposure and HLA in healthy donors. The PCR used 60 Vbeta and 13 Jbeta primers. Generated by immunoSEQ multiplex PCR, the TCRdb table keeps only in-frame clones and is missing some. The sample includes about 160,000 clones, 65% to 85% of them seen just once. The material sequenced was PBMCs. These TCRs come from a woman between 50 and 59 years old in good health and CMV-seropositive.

In DNA form, the CDR3 reads TGTGCCTGGAGTCGAAGCGGGACCCAAACACGTGAGACCCAGTACTTC. Translated, it gives CAWSRSGTQTRETQYF. V and J are TRBV30 and TRBJ2-5; 7 bases line up with TRBD2. CDR3 size: 16 residues. V gave up 2 bases and J gave up 5 bases; unmatched junction bases: 14. Germline assignment: CDR1 GTSNPN and CDR2 SVGIG (reference sequence).

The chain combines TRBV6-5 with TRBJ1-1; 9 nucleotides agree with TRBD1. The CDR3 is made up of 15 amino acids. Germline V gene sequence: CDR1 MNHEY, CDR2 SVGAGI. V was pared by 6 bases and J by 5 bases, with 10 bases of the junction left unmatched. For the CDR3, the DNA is TGTGCCAGCAGAGAGCTGACAGGGGGAAGGACTGAAGCTTTCTTT. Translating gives CASRELTGGRTEAFF.

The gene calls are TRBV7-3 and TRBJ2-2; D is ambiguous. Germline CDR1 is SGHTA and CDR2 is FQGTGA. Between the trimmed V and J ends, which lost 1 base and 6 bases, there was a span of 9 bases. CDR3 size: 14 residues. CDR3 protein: CASSLMQAAGELFF. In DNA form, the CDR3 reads TGTGCCAGCAGCTTAATGCAGGCAGCCGGGGAGCTGTTTTTT.

Written as DNA, the CDR3 is TGCGCCAGCAGCGTGTTACCGGGACAGAACACTGAAGCTTTCTTT. This gives the protein CASSVLPGQNTEAFF. This chain joins TRBV5-1 and TRBJ1-1, with a tentative D call TRBD1 (6 bases). V dropped 4 bases and J dropped 1 base, with 14 bases sitting between them. Germline-derived CDR1 and CDR2 are SGHRS and YFSETQ. CDR3 length equals 15 residues.

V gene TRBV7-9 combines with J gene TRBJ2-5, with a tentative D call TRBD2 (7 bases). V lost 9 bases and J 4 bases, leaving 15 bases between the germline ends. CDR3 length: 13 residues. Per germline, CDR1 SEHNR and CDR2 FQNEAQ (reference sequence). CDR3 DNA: TGTGCCAGTTTACGGGGGGCTGGAGAGACCCAGTACTTC. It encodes CASLRGAGETQYF.

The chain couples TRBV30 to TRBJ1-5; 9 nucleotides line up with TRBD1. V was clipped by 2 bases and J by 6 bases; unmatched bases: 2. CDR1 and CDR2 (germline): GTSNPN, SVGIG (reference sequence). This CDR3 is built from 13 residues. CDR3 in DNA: TGTGCCTGGAGTCGGGACAGGGTTCAGCCCCAGCATTTT. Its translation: CAWSRDRVQPQHF.

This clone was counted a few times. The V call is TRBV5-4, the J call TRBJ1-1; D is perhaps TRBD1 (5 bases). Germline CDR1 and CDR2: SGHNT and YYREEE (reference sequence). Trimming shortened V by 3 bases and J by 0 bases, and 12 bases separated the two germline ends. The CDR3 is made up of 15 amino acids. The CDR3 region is CASSSGGWVNTEAFF. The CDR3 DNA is TGTGCCAGCAGCTCCGGGGGGTGGGTGAACACTGAAGCTTTCTTT.

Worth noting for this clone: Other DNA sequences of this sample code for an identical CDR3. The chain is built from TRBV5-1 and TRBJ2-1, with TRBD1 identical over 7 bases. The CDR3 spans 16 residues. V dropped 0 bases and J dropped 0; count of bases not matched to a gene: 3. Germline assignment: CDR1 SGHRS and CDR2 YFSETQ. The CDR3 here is CASSLGGGSSYNEQFF. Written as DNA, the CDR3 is TGCGCCAGCAGCTTGGGAGGGGGCAGCTCCTACAATGAGCAGTTCTTC.

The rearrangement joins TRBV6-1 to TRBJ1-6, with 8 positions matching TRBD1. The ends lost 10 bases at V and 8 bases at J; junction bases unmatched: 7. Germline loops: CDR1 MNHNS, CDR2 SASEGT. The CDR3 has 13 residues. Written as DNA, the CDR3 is TGTGCCACCCTAGACAGGGGTGATTCACCCCTCCACTTT. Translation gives CATLDRGDSPLHF.

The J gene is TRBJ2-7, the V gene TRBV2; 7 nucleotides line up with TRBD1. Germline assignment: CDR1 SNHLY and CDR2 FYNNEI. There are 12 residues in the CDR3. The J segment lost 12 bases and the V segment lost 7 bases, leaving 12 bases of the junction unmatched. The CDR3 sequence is CASTERTGSRYF. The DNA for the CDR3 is TGTGCCAGCACGGAACGGACAGGCTCTCGGTACTTC.

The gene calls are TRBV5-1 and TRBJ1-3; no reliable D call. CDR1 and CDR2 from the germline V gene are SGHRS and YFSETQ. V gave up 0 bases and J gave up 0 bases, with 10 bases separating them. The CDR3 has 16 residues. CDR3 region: CASSLGALSSGNTIYF. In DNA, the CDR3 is TGCGCCAGCAGCTTGGGTGCACTCTCCTCTGGAAACACCATATATTTT.

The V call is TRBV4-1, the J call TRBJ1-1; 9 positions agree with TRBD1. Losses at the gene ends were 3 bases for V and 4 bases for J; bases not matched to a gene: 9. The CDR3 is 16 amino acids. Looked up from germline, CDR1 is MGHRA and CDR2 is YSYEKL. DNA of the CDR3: TGCGCCAGCAGCCAGCGCCCGGGGACAGGGTCCACTGAAGCTTTCTTT. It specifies CASSQRPGTGSTEAFF.

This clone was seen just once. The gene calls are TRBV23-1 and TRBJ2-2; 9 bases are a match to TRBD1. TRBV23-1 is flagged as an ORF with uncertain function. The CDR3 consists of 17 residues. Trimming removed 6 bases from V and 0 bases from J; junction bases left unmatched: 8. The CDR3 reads CASRPDRGVTNTGELFF. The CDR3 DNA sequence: TGCGCCAGCAGGCCGGACAGGGGCGTCACGAACACCGGGGAGCTGTTTTTT.

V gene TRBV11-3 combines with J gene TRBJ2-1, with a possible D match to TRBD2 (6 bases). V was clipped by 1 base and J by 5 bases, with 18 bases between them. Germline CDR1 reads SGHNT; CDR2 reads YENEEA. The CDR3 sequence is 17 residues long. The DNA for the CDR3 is TGTGCCAGCAGCTTAGGGTCTGGCGGGGCCCTGGACAATGAGCAGTTCTTC. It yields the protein CASSLGSGGALDNEQFF.

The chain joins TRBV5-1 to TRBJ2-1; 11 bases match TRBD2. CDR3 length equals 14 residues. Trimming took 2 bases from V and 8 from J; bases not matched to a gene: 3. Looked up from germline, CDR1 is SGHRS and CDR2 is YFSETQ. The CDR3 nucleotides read TGCGCCAGCAGCTTTAGCGGGGGGGCCTATGAGCAGTTCTTC. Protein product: CASSFSGGAYEQFF. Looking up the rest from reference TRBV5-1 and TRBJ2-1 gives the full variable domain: KAGVTQTPRYLIKTRGQQVTLSCSPISGHRSVSWYQQTPGQGLQFLFEYFSETQRNKGNFPGRFSGRQFSNSRSEMNVSTLELGDSALYLCASSFSGGAYEQFFGPGTRLTVL.

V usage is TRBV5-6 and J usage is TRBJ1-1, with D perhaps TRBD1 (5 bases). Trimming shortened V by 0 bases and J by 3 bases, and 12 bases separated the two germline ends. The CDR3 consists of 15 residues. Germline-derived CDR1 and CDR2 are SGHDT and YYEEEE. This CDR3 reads CASSLVRRGHTEAFF. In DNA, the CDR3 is TGTGCCAGCAGCTTGGTCCGGAGGGGTCACACTGAAGCTTTCTTT.

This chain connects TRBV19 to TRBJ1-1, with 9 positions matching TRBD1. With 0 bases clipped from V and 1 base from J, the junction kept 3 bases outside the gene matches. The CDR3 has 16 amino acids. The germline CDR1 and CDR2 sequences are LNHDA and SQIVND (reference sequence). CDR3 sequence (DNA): TGTGCCAGTAGTATAGACCCGGACAGGGGGAACACTGAAGCTTTCTTT. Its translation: CASSIDPDRGNTEAFF.

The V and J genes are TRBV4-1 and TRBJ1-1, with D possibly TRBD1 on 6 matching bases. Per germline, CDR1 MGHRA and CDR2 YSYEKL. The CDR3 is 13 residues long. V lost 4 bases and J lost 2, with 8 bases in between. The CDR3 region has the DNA TGCGCCAGCAGCCTACAGGGTAACACTGAAGCTTTCTTT. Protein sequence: CASSLQGNTEAFF.

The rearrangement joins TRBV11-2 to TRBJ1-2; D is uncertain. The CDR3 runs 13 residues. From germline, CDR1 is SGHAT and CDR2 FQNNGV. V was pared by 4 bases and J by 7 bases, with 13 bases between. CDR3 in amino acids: CASSSLYTFGYTF. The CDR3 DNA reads TGTGCCAGCAGCTCGTTATACACGTTTGGCTACACCTTC. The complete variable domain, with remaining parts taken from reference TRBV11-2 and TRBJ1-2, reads EAGVAQSPRYKIIEKRQSVAFWCNPISGHATLYWYQQILGQGPKLLIQFQNNGVVDDSQLPKDRFSAERLKGVDSTLKIQPAKLEDSAVYLCASSSLYTFGYTFGSGTRLTVV.

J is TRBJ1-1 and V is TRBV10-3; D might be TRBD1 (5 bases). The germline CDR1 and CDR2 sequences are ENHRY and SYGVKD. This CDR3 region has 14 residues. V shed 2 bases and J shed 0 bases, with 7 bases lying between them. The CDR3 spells CAISEGTLNTEAFF. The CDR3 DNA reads TGTGCCATCAGTGAGGGGACTCTGAACACTGAAGCTTTCTTT.

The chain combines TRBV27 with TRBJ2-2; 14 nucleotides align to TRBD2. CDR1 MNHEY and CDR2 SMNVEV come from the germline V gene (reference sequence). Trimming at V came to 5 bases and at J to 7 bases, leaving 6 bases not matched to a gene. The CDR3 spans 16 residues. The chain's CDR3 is CASSLRLAGGRGELFF. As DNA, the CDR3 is TGTGCCAGCAGTCTCCGACTAGCGGGGGGGCGCGGGGAGCTGTTTTTT.

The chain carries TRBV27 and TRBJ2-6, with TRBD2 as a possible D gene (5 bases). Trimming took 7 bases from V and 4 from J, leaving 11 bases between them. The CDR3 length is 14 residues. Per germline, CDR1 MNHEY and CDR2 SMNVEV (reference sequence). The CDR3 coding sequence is TGTGCCAGCACCGGGGAAGCGGGGGCCAACGTCCTGACTTTC. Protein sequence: CASTGEAGANVLTF.

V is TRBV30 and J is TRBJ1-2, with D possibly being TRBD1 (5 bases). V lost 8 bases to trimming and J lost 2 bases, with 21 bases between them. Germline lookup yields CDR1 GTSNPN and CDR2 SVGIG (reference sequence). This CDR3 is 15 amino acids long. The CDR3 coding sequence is TGTGCCCGGAAAGGGGCGGGGGAGTCAAACTATGGCTACACCTTC. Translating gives CARKGAGESNYGYTF.

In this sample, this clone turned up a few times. The CDR3: CASSVSADRGNIQYF. CDR3 DNA: TGTGCCAGTAGTGTCAGTGCCGACAGGGGAAACATTCAGTACTTC. The rearrangement links TRBV19 to TRBJ2-4; 8 nucleotides line up with TRBD1. Germline V gene lookup returns CDR1 LNHDA and CDR2 SQIVND (reference sequence). This CDR3 is 15 amino acids long. V was pared by 5 bases and J by 6 bases, with 9 bases of the junction left unmatched.